This passage covers 9 T cell receptor beta chains from one sample sequenced in a study of blood T cell repertoires in COVID-19. Sequencing used immunoSEQ multiplex PCR; TCRdb keeps in-frame clones, though not all of them. The sample shows about 240,000 clones, 83% of them seen only once. The sample consisted of PBMCs or T cells enriched from blood (not recorded which). Receptor source: a middle-aged woman who had been exposed to COVID-19.

The genes are TRBV5-6 and TRBJ1-2; D ambiguous. Germline V gene data show CDR1 as SGHDT and CDR2 as YYEEEE. CDR3 size: 16 residues. Trimming pared 0 bases from V and 4 bases from J, leaving 16 bases between. In DNA, the CDR3 is TGTGCCAGCAGCTTGGAAGTGGGCAGAGAGTCCTATGGCTACACCTTC. It codes for CASSLEVGRESYGYTF.

The V gene is TRBV2, the J gene TRBJ1-4; 10 nucleotides line up with TRBD1. The germline V gene has CDR1 SNHLY and CDR2 FYNNEI. Germline trimming cut 4 bases from V and 5 bases from J; bases unmatched to any gene: 7. The CDR3 is 16 residues long. CDR3 sequence reads: CASSATGTGVNEKLFF. Written as DNA, the CDR3 is TGTGCCAGCAGTGCGACGGGGACAGGGGTGAATGAAAAACTGTTTTTT.

The V and J genes are TRBV3-1 (or the pseudogene TRBV3-2) and TRBJ1-3; D remains ambiguous. The CDR3 spans 15 residues. Trimming pared 1 base from V and 0 bases from J, leaving 7 bases between. Looked up from germline, CDR1 is LGHDT and CDR2 is YNNKEL (reference sequence). CDR3 sequence: CASSQASYSGNTIYF. The CDR3 DNA is TGTGCCAGCAGCCAAGCCAGTTACTCTGGAAACACCATATATTTT.

Only a few counts were recorded for this clone. The chain is built from TRBV5-5 and TRBJ2-1, with TRBD2 as a possible D gene (5 bases). Germline-derived CDR1 and CDR2 are SGHKS and YYEKEE (reference sequence). This CDR3 comprises 14 residues. Trimming shortened V by 6 bases and J by 1 base, and 11 bases separated the two germline ends. This CDR3 reads CASIPGNSYNEQFF. The DNA for the CDR3 is TGTGCCAGCATACCGGGGAATTCCTACAATGAGCAGTTCTTC. The complete variable domain, with remaining parts taken from reference TRBV5-5 and TRBJ2-1, reads DAGVTQSPTHLIKTRGQQVTLRCSPISGHKSVSWYQQVLGQGPQFIFQYYEKEERGRGNFPDRFSARQFPNYSSELNVNALLLGDSALYLCASIPGNSYNEQFFGPGTRLTVL.

The V gene is TRBV6-5, the J gene TRBJ2-2; the match to TRBD1 covers 9 bases. Germline CDR1 and CDR2: MNHEY and SVGAGI. The CDR3 totals 14 residues. Germline trimming cut 7 bases from V and 1 base from J; bases unmatched to any gene: 1. CDR3 nucleotides: TGTGCCAGCAAGGGACAGGGGAACACCGGGGAGCTGTTTTTT. Its protein is CASKGQGNTGELFF.

The rearrangement joins TRBV11-3 to TRBJ2-1, with D maybe TRBD2 (5 bases). The CDR3 is 14 amino acids. Looked up from germline, CDR1 is SGHNT and CDR2 is YENEEA. Deletions cut 5 bases from V and 0 bases from J, with 8 bases between. CDR3 nucleotides: TGTGCCAGCAGCCCCCGGGGCTCCTACAATGAGCAGTTCTTC. This encodes CASSPRGSYNEQFF.

This chain joins TRBV5-4 and TRBJ1-1; 7 bases are shared with TRBD1. Per the germline V gene, CDR1 is SGHNT and CDR2 is YYREEE (reference sequence). The ends lost 2 bases at V and 6 bases at J; junction bases unmatched: 4. The CDR3 is made up of 13 amino acids. The CDR3 sequence: CASSFTGVPEAFF. In DNA, the CDR3 is TGTGCCAGCAGCTTTACAGGGGTCCCTGAAGCTTTCTTT.

The V call is TRBV28, the J call TRBJ2-5; no reliable D call. Germline CDR1 and CDR2: MDHEN and SYDVKM. The CDR3 is 11 amino acids. The V end lost 4 bases, the J end lost 2 bases, and 2 bases lay between the germline ends. DNA for the CDR3: TGTGCCAGCAGTTCACAAGAGACCCAGTACTTC. Its protein is CASSSQETQYF.

The chain is built from TRBV30 and TRBJ1-4, with D unclear. This CDR3 has 14 residues. The V gene's germline CDR1 is GTSNPN and CDR2 SVGIG (reference sequence). V lost 3 bases, J lost 2 bases, and 10 bases lay in between. CDR3 residues: CAWRDPGTNEKLFF. The CDR3 DNA reads as TGTGCCTGGAGGGACCCGGGGACTAATGAAAAACTGTTTTTT.